This T cell receptor beta chain comes out of a study of blood T cell repertoires in COVID-19. This CDR3 spans 13 amino acids. With 6 bases clipped from V and 9 bases from J, the junction kept 3 bases outside the gene matches. The germline V gene encodes CDR1 MDHEN and CDR2 SYDVKM. Profiled with immunoSEQ multiplex PCR; TCRdb holds only in-frame clones, not every one. The profile shows roughly 260,000 clones, approximately 87% of them singletons. The rearrangement links TRBV28 to TRBJ2-1, with 12 bases matching TRBD1. This receptor was identified in a woman in her forties or fifties with acute or convalescent COVID-19. The sample consisted of peripheral blood. For the CDR3, the DNA is TGTGCCAGCAGGGGGACAGGGGGCGGTGAGCAGTTCTTC. Residues: CASRGTGGGEQFF.